This TCR beta chain appears in the sequencing data of a study of PD-L1 blockade in urothelial cancer. Overall study context: Patients' prior chemotherapy regimens numbered 0 to 3. Blood analysis took place 3 weeks (second dose) and 6 weeks after treatment start. When blood samples were assessed, the median T cell count was 141,255.

Sequencing used immunoSEQ multiplex PCR; TCRdb keeps in-frame clones, though not all of them. Among 45,000 or so clones listed, 88% were seen once. The CDR3 has 15 amino acids. Germline V lookup: CDR1 SNHLY, CDR2 FYNNEI. V lost 3 bases to trimming and J lost 7 bases; unmatched junction nucleotides: 10. The source was PBMCs, collected around atezolizumab (anti-PD-L1) treatment. This receptor was taken from an elderly man with urothelial cancer. The V gene is TRBV2, the J gene TRBJ1-2, with TRBD1 matching over 8 bases. CDR3 in DNA: TGTGCCAGCAGTGAGACGAGACAGGGGTTTGGTGGCTACACCTTC. It is translated as CASSETRQGFGGYTF.